The source of this T cell receptor beta chain is a study of T cells in Graves' hyperthyroidism and ophthalmopathy. Germline V lookup: CDR1 MNHNS, CDR2 SASEGT. This CDR3 comprises 15 residues. V was pared by 7 bases and J by 2 bases, with 10 bases of the junction left unmatched. No ophthalmopathy progression within 18 months constituted stable Graves' hyperthyroidism. Patients aged 18 to 65 had newly diagnosed hyperthyroidism lasting under 2 months. What was amplified from RNA transcripts were TCR beta CDR3 regions. Carried out on the TCR CDR3, a first-round RT-PCR used the HTBI primer set. One entry per CDR3 protein results from TCRdb running MiXCR on the multiplex PCR reads. Of just under 750,000 distinct CDR3 sequences listed, 30% to 40% are singletons. This clonotype appeared a few times.

The gene calls are TRBV6-1 and TRBJ2-5; 7 nucleotides match TRBD1. The source material was blood. The sequence derives from a woman in her thirties or forties with Graves' hyperthyroidism. The CDR3, as DNA: TGTGCCAGCATCAGAACAGGGGCACCGCAAGAGACCCAGTACTTC. This codes for CASIRTGAPQETQYF.